This TCR beta chain was recorded in a study of control samples from healthy donors and cancer patients. This clone was picked up many times. The method was immunoSEQ multiplex PCR; TCRdb's version includes in-frame clones alone and lacks a portion of them. This table has 150,000 or so clones, about 94% appearing once. The CDR3 contains 17 residues. The germline V gene encodes CDR1 LGHNA and CDR2 YSLEER. After removal of 0 bases from V and 8 bases from J, the junction contained 15 bases not matched to a gene. This clonotype was obtained from a woman aged 55-75 years in good health. What was sequenced was blood. This sequence joins TRBV4-3 and TRBJ1-2; TRBD1 aligns across 7 bases. CDR3 residues: CASSQDRSVGQGGGYTF. The CDR3 DNA reads TGCGCCAGCAGCCAAGATCGTAGCGTGGGGCAGGGGGGAGGCTACACCTTC.